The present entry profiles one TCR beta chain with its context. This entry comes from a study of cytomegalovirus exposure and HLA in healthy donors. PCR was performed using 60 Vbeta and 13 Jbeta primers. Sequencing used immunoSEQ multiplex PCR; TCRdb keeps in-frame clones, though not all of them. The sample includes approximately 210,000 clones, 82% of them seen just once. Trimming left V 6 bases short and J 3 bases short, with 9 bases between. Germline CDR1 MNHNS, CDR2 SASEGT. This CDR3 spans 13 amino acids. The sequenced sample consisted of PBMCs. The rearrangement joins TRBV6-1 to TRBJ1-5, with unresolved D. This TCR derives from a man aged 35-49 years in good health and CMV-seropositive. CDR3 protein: CASRENYNQPQHF. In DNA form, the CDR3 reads TGTGCCAGCAGGGAGAACTACAATCAGCCCCAGCATTTT.